This is a list of T cell receptor beta chains from one sample in a study of cytomegalovirus exposure and HLA in healthy donors. Clones were read by immunoSEQ multiplex PCR, and TCRdb kept only the in-frame ones, dropping some. The repertoire has around 140,000 clones, 65% to 85% of them found once; the top ten carry about 2.4%. Specimen: PBMCs. Receptors were obtained from a man aged 50-60 years in good health and CMV-seronegative. The CDR3 runs from the conserved cysteine through the conserved F or W. A D gene is named only where the DNA matches it firmly. Part of the rows lack a size; the others show once, few, many or a class for expanded clones.

V	size	D	length	J	DNA	CDR3
TRBV25-1	few	.	17	TRBJ1-1	TGTGCCAGCAGTGAATATGGTAGAACGGGGGGGAGAACTGAAGCTTTCTTT	CASSEYGRTGGRTEAFF
TRBV30	.	TRBD1	14	TRBJ1-2	TGTGCCTGGAGTGTTTCGGGCGACAGGGTCGGCTACACCTTC	CAWSVSGDRVGYTF
TRBV5-1	.	.	14	TRBJ2-7	TGCGCCAGCAGCTTAGTCGGACTTCACTACGAGCAGTACTTC	CASSLVGLHYEQYF
TRBV7-6	.	.	14	TRBJ2-2	TGTGCCAGCAGCTTATGGTTCGGGGCCGGGGAGCTGTTTTTT	CASSLWFGAGELFF
TRBV28	.	.	12	TRBJ1-2	TGTGCCGGGCGGGGGGATGGGTATGGCTACACCTTC	CAGRGDGYGYTF
TRBV28	.	TRBD1	15	TRBJ1-3	TGTGCCAGCCAGGCCCGAATTCAGGGGGCACACACCATATATTTT	CASQARIQGAHTIYF
TRBV6-1	few	TRBD1	14	TRBJ2-3	TGTGCCAGCAGTGAAGGGGACAGGGCAGATACGCAGTATTTT	CASSEGDRADTQYF
TRBV28	.	.	15	TRBJ2-3	TGTGCCAGCAGCCCCGGCGGAGGGAACACAGATACGCAGTATTTT	CASSPGGGNTDTQYF
TRBV2	.	.	11	TRBJ1-1	TGTGCCAGCAGACAGAACACTGAAGCTTTCTTT	CASRQNTEAFF
TRBV6-5	.	TRBD1	16	TRBJ2-3	TGTGCCAGCAGTTTATCGGACAGGGTCTGGACAGATACGCAGTATTTT	CASSLSDRVWTDTQYF
TRBV2	.	.	12	TRBJ2-7	TGTGCCAGCAGGCTACAGGGCCACGAGCAGTACTTC	CASRLQGHEQYF
TRBV5-8	.	.	15	TRBJ2-3	TGTGCCAGCAGCCTTCCGACAACGGTAACAGATACGCAGTATTTT	CASSLPTTVTDTQYF
TRBV2	.	.	14	TRBJ2-5	TGTGCCAGCAATCGGGACTCGGGTCAAGAGACCCAGTACTTC	CASNRDSGQETQYF
TRBV7-2	.	.	14	TRBJ2-2	TGTGCCAGCAACGCTAGCCCAAACATCGGGGAGCTGTTTTTT	CASNASPNIGELFF
TRBV6-6	.	.	13	TRBJ2-5	TGTGCCAGCAGTTACCGACTACTGGAGACCCAGTACTTC	CASSYRLLETQYF
TRBV28	.	TRBD2	18	TRBJ2-1	TGTGCCAGCAGTTACCCCCCGACTAGCGGGAGGGGGTACAATGAGCAGTTCTTC	CASSYPPTSGRGYNEQFF
TRBV5-1	.	.	13	TRBJ1-1	TGCGCCAGCAGCTGGACACTAAACACTGAAGCTTTCTTT	CASSWTLNTEAFF
TRBV4-1	.	.	14	TRBJ1-1	TGCGCCAGCAGCCAAGTACCCGCGGCCACTGAAGCTTTCTTT	CASSQVPAATEAFF
TRBV7-3	.	.	16	TRBJ2-2	TGTGCCAGCAGCCTATCCGGGGGGCTACGGAGGGAGGAGCTGTTTTTT	CASSLSGGLRREELFF
TRBV19	.	TRBD2	15	TRBJ2-3	TGTGCCAGTAGTTCACTAGCGGGAGGGACAGATACGCAGTATTTT	CASSSLAGGTDTQYF
TRBV5-1	.	TRBD2	15	TRBJ2-1	TGCGCCAGCTCCGATCCGTGGGAGGGGCTCTATGAGCAGTTCTTC	CASSDPWEGLYEQFF
TRBV19	.	.	14	TRBJ1-1	TGTGCCAGTAGTACACAGGGAATGAGGACTGAAGCTTTCTTT	CASSTQGMRTEAFF
TRBV29-1	.	.	13	TRBJ2-7	TGCAGCGCCAGACGCCAAGACTCCTACGAGCAGTACTTC	CSARRQDSYEQYF
TRBV10-3	.	.	16	TRBJ2-3	TGTGCCATCAGCGCGGGACGCCTAACTAGCACAGATACGCAGTATTTT	CAISAGRLTSTDTQYF
TRBV27	.	TRBD1	15	TRBJ2-7	TGTGCCAGCAGTTTAAATAGGGACAGGGCTCACGAGCAGTACTTC	CASSLNRDRAHEQYF
TRBV30	.	.	15	TRBJ1-2	TGTGCCTGGAGTGGGAGTGGACAGTTTAACTATGGCTACACCTTC	CAWSGSGQFNYGYTF
TRBV7-9	.	.	16	TRBJ1-6	TGTGCCAGCACTCGAGGCGGGATCTCCTATAATTCACCCCTCCACTTT	CASTRGGISYNSPLHF
TRBV5-1	.	.	14	TRBJ2-2	TGCGCCAGCAGCTTGGGGGGAGTTACCGGGGAGCTGTTTTTT	CASSLGGVTGELFF
TRBV30	.	.	15	TRBJ1-3	TGTGCCTGGACCCCCCCTGAATCTCTGTCTACCACCATATATTTT	CAWTPPESLSTTIYF
TRBV5-6	.	TRBD1	15	TRBJ2-5	TGTGCCAGCAGCTTGATCCCGACAGGGCAAGAGACCCAGTACTTC	CASSLIPTGQETQYF
TRBV6-4	.	.	13	TRBJ2-3	TGTGCCAGCAGTTACAGGGAGAGAGATACGCAGTATTTT	CASSYRERDTQYF
TRBV10-2	.	.	13	TRBJ1-1	TGCGCCACCTATACAGGGAGGAACACTGAAGCTTTCTTT	CATYTGRNTEAFF
TRBV5-4	.	.	16	TRBJ1-3	TGTGCCAGCAGCTCCTCTGGACAATACTCTGGAAACACCATATATTTT	CASSSSGQYSGNTIYF
TRBV5-5	.	.	14	TRBJ2-7	TGTGCCAGCAGCCCGCGGCAGGGGCGCGAGGAGCAGTACTTC	CASSPRQGREEQYF
TRBV28	.	TRBD1	14	TRBJ2-5	TGTGCCAGCAGTTCAACCAGGGGGCTGGAGACCCAGTACTTC	CASSSTRGLETQYF
TRBV7-8	.	.	15	TRBJ2-7	TGTGCCAGCAGCTTAGCCGACTTGGGAAGGGGTGAGCAGTACTTC	CASSLADLGRGEQYF
TRBV15	.	.	15	TRBJ1-5	TGTGCCACCAGCAGAGGAGGGGGTGGGAATCAGCCCCAGCATTTT	CATSRGGGGNQPQHF
TRBV7-3	.	TRBD2	16	TRBJ2-1	TGTGCCAGCAGCCCCACGGCGGGGGTCTCCTACAATGAGCAGTTCTTC	CASSPTAGVSYNEQFF
TRBV19	.	TRBD1	13	TRBJ1-2	TGTGCCAGTAAGGAGGGGGCTCACTATGGCTACACCTTC	CASKEGAHYGYTF
TRBV5-5	.	.	13	TRBJ2-7	TGTGCCAGCAGCCCCCGCGGCTCCTACGAGCAGTACTTC	CASSPRGSYEQYF
TRBV5-1	.	.	15	TRBJ2-7	TGCGCCAGCAGCTTGGCCGGGAGACTCTCCTACGAGCAGTACTTC	CASSLAGRLSYEQYF
TRBV6-1	.	TRBD1	14	TRBJ1-5	TGTGCCAGCAGAAGGGACAGGGAGAATCAGCCCCAGCATTTT	CASRRDRENQPQHF
TRBV13	.	TRBD2	15	TRBJ2-1	TGTGCCAGCAGCCCACGGGGACTAGAGTACAATGAGCAGTTCTTC	CASSPRGLEYNEQFF
TRBV27	once	.	14	TRBJ2-3	TGTGCCAGCAGGCCAGTCGGGGGCACAGATACGCAGTATTTT	CASRPVGGTDTQYF
TRBV5-6	few	.	14	TRBJ1-2	TGTGCCAGCAGCTTGGCTACGGGGGACTATGGCTACACCTTC	CASSLATGDYGYTF
TRBV2	.	TRBD1	16	TRBJ1-2	TGTGCCAGCAGTGAATATGAGACAGGGGGCGGAGCTGGCTACACCTTC	CASSEYETGGGAGYTF
TRBV5-6	.	TRBD1	13	TRBJ2-7	TGTGCCAGCAGCTTGCAGGGGGCCTACGAGCAGTACTTC	CASSLQGAYEQYF
TRBV5-1	.	TRBD1	13	TRBJ1-2	TGCGCCAGCAGCCCCGGACAGGACTATGGCTACACCTTC	CASSPGQDYGYTF
TRBV13	.	.	13	TRBJ2-7	TGTGCCAGCAGCCTACTTGATAGTGACGAGCAGTACTTC	CASSLLDSDEQYF
TRBV4-2	.	TRBD1	15	TRBJ2-7	TGTGCCAGCAGCCAACCTGACAGGGGGCAACACGAGCAGTACTTC	CASSQPDRGQHEQYF
TRBV6-1	once	TRBD1	14	TRBJ1-4	TGTGCCAGCAGGCACAGGGGGGTTAATGAAAAACTGTTTTTT	CASRHRGVNEKLFF
TRBV5-1	.	TRBD2	16	TRBJ2-1	TGCGCCAGCAGCTTGTCGACTAGCGGGGGCTACAATGAGCAGTTCTTC	CASSLSTSGGYNEQFF
TRBV7-3	.	.	12	TRBJ2-5	TGTGCCAGTTCCAGGGGCGAAGAGACCCAGTACTTC	CASSRGEETQYF
TRBV6-5	.	.	15	TRBJ2-3	TGTGCCAGCAGCTACGGGCGGACTAGCACAGATACGCAGTATTTT	CASSYGRTSTDTQYF
TRBV25-1	.	TRBD1	16	TRBJ2-1	TGTGCCAGCAGTGAGTATCCGGGACAGCGCCTTGAGGGGCAGTTCTTC	CASSEYPGQRLEGQFF
TRBV7-3	.	TRBD2	21	TRBJ2-2	TGTGCCAGCAGCCTTCGGGGTTACGCGGCGGGAGGGCGTTCGAACACCGGGGAGCTGTTTTTT	CASSLRGYAAGGRSNTGELFF